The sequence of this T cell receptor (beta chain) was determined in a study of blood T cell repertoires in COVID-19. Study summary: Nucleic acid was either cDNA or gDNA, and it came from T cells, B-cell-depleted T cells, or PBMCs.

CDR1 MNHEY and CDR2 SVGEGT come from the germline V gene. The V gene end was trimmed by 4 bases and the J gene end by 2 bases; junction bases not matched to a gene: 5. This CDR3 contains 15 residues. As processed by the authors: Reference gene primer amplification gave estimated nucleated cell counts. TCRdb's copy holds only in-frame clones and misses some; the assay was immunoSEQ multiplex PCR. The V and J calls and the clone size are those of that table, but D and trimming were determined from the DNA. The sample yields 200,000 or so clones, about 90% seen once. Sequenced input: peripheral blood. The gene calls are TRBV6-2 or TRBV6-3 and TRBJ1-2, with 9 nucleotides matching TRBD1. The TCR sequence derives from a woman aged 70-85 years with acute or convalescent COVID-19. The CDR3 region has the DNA TGTGCCAGCAGTTTCCGCGGGACAGGGAACTATGGCTACACCTTC. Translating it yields CASSFRGTGNYGYTF.